This TCR beta chain comes out of a study of post-analysis software for immune sequencing data. Whole-study findings and limits: Normalized Chao1 diversity was significantly reduced in patients versus controls. Roughly five TRBV segments were significantly more frequent in patients than in controls. TRBV5-6, TRBV5-1 and TRBV20-1 were among these segments.

On this clonotype itself: Its target is not known.

Included in the TCR beta cDNA libraries were unique molecular identifiers. With about 0.85 to 10 million T cells as the source, 400,000 to 550,000 cDNA molecules resulted. TCRdb recomputed calls from the PCR reads with MiXCR, one row per CDR3 protein. The sample contains hundreds of thousands of distinct CDR3 sequences, 55% to 60% of which appear only once. V trimming: 3 bases; J trimming: 0 bases; junction bases outside the gene matches: 2. Germline values: CDR1 PRHDT, CDR2 FYEKMQ (reference sequence). There are 16 residues in the CDR3. This chain links TRBV13 with TRBJ2-1; 10 bases are shared with TRBD2. The receptor comes from a girl aged 2 to 10 with multiple sclerosis. The sequenced material came from blood. CDR3 residues: CASSFGTSDSYNEQFF. CDR3 DNA: TGTGCCAGCAGCTTTGGGACTAGCGACTCCTACAATGAGCAGTTCTTC.